The 18 T cell receptor beta chains below were found in one sample sequenced in a study of T cell responses to AZD1222 COVID-19 vaccine. The protocol was immunoSEQ multiplex PCR, while the TCRdb copy is restricted to in-frame clones and leaves out a portion. Seen here are approximately 120,000 clones, roughly 90% observed once, and the top ten hold 0.8% to 1.1%. The starting material was peripheral blood, obtained on day 0 of AZD1222 vaccination. The receptors here all came from an adult in good health.

V gene TRBV29-1 combines with J gene TRBJ2-1; 10 bases line up with TRBD2. Germline V gene lookup returns CDR1 SQVTM and CDR2 ANQGSEA. J gave up 2 bases and V 7 bases, and 2 bases lay outside the gene matches. The CDR3 consists of 13 residues. Written as DNA, the CDR3 is TGCAGCGCTGGGACTAGCGCCTACAATGAGCAGTTCTTC. As protein: CSAGTSAYNEQFF.

This rearrangement joins TRBV21-1 to TRBJ2-4; the table assigns TRBD2, which was not confirmed against the DNA. TRBV21-1 represents a pseudogene. This CDR3 is 19 amino acids long. Here the CDR3 DNA reads TGTGCCAGCAGCAAATACCCGCGGGAGGGCCTAGGGGCCAAAAACATTCAGTACTTC. It specifies CASSKYPREGLGAKNIQYF.

V and J are TRBV4-1 and TRBJ2-3; perhaps TRBD2 as D (6 bases). This CDR3 region has 12 residues. Looked up from germline, CDR1 is MGHRA and CDR2 is YSYEKL. In nucleotides, the CDR3 is TGCGACCGGTCTAGCGTGAGAGATACGCAGTATTTT. Its translation: CDRSSVRDTQYF.

This chain connects TRBV24-1 to TRBJ2-5, with 9 nucleotides matching TRBD1. Unmatched junction bases numbered 6, after V lost 3 bases and J lost 5 bases. Germline assignment: CDR1 KGHDR and CDR2 SFDVKD. The CDR3 has 15 amino acids. CDR3 sequence (DNA): TGTGCCACCAGTGATCCGGGACAGGGAGGGGAGACCCAGTACTTC. It yields the protein CATSDPGQGGETQYF.

The V and J genes are TRBV5-4 and TRBJ1-2, with D possibly being TRBD1 (5 bases). This CDR3 comprises 14 residues. Germline assignment: CDR1 SGHNT and CDR2 YYREEE (reference sequence). Between the trimmed V and J ends, which lost 0 bases and 4 bases, there was a span of 10 bases. In DNA form, the CDR3 reads TGTGCCAGCAGCTTGGTCAGGGATCCCTATGGCTACACCTTC. The encoded protein is CASSLVRDPYGYTF. The entire variable domain, with the rest obtained from reference TRBV5-4 and TRBJ1-2, is as follows: ETGVTQSPTHLIKTRGQQVTLRCSSQSGHNTVSWYQQALGQGPQFIFQYYREEENGRGNFPPRFSGLQFPNYSSELNVNALELDDSALYLCASSLVRDPYGYTFGSGTRLTVV.

The chain has TRBV5-4 and TRBJ2-3, with 11 bases lining up with TRBD2. This CDR3 region has 18 residues. Per the germline V gene, CDR1 is SGHNT and CDR2 is YYREEE (reference sequence). After removal of 7 bases from V and 2 bases from J, the junction contained 15 bases not matched to a gene. CDR3 nucleotide sequence: TGTGCCAGCGACCCCGCAGGGACTAGCGGAGTTAACACAGATACGCAGTATTTT. Its protein product is CASDPAGTSGVNTDTQYF.

V usage is TRBV18 and J usage is TRBJ2-7, with 7 bases that match TRBD1. CDR1 and CDR2 (germline): KGHSH, LQKENI. The ends lost 5 bases at V and 2 bases at J; junction bases unmatched: 12. This CDR3 is 16 amino acids long. The CDR3 DNA reads as TGTGCCAGCTCAATACTACAGGGGAGCCGGCCCTACGAGCAGTACTTC. This encodes CASSILQGSRPYEQYF.

V is TRBV6-5 and J is TRBJ1-3; D is unclear. CDR3 length equals 13 residues. The V gene's germline CDR1 is MNHEY and CDR2 SVGAGI. Trimming pared 6 bases from V and 6 bases from J, leaving 12 bases between. CDR3: CASSPPGQNTIYF. CDR3 in DNA: TGTGCCAGCAGCCCCCCCGGCCAAAACACCATATATTTT.

This clone has a single count. This chain connects TRBV27 to TRBJ2-7, with a possible D match to TRBD2 (6 bases). This CDR3 has 16 amino acids. The germline gives CDR1 MNHEY, CDR2 SMNVEV (reference sequence). Trimming left V 7 bases short and J 2 bases short, with 21 bases between. The CDR3 sequence is CASTLIMGGGPYEQYF. The CDR3 DNA reads as TGTGCCAGCACCCTAATCATGGGGGGAGGACCCTACGAGCAGTACTTC.

The gene calls are TRBV7-6 and TRBJ1-1, with TRBD1 identical over 7 bases. The trim removed 0 bases at V and 5 bases at J, leaving 3 bases unmatched. CDR1 and CDR2 from the germline V gene are SGHVS and FNYEAQ. CDR3 length equals 14 residues. CDR3 protein: CASSLAPQGTEAFF. In nucleotides, the CDR3 is TGTGCCAGCAGCTTAGCCCCACAGGGGACTGAAGCTTTCTTT.

The chain links TRBV28 to TRBJ2-3, with 7 bases matching TRBD1. V shed 4 bases and J 3 bases; nucleotides not matched to a gene: 13. The germline V gene has CDR1 MDHEN and CDR2 SYDVKM. The length of the CDR3 is 17 residues. CDR3 sequence reads: CASSSLLFMTGTDTQYF. CDR3 nucleotides: TGTGCCAGCAGTTCTCTACTCTTTATGACAGGGACAGATACGCAGTATTTT.

The gene calls are TRBV6-5 and TRBJ1-3; D may be TRBD1 (6 bases). The CDR3 sequence is 16 residues long. Per germline, CDR1 MNHEY and CDR2 SVGAGI. The V gene lost 0 bases and the J gene lost 2 bases, with 11 bases spanning the gap. CDR3 protein: CASSYSISGAGNTIYF. The CDR3 nucleotides are TGTGCCAGCAGTTACTCGATATCAGGGGCTGGAAACACCATATATTTT.

V and J are TRBV7-8 and TRBJ1-2; no definite D call. The CDR3 contains 14 residues. The germline V and J ends were trimmed by 5 bases and 8 bases, with 18 bases remaining between them. Germline assignment: CDR1 SGHVS and CDR2 FQNEAQ. The CDR3 nucleotides read TGTGCCAGCAGCCCCATGGGAGTTCCCAAGGGCTACACCTTC. Encoded protein: CASSPMGVPKGYTF.

The chain uses TRBV4-2 and TRBJ2-1; TRBD2 matches 11 bases. This CDR3 is built from 17 residues. Losses at the gene ends were 1 base for V and 2 bases for J; bases not matched to a gene: 4. Per germline, CDR1 LGHNA and CDR2 YNFKEQ. CDR3 sequence reads: CASSQGSSGRTYNEQFF. Here the CDR3 DNA reads TGTGCCAGCAGCCAAGGCTCTAGCGGGAGGACCTACAATGAGCAGTTCTTC.

The chain has TRBV20-1 and TRBJ1-4; D not certain. V gave up 3 bases and J gave up 7 bases, with 12 bases separating them. The germline V gene encodes CDR1 DFQATT and CDR2 SNEGSKA (reference sequence). The CDR3 has 13 residues. Written as DNA, the CDR3 is TGCAGTGCTAGTCCCCCCCGGGGTGAAAAACTGTTTTTT. Protein: CSASPPRGEKLFF.

Comment on this clone: An end of the junction differs from the germline gene, which may be a read error. The chain joins TRBV28 to TRBJ2-1, with 7 bases matching TRBD2. The CDR3 has 14 amino acids. The germline CDR1 and CDR2 sequences are MDHEN and SYDVKM. CDR3 residues: CASSLGGRGNSGVF. The CDR3 DNA reads as TGTGCCAGCAGTTTAGGAGGGCGGGGGAACTCCGGGGTCTTC.

The chain employs TRBV18 and TRBJ1-1; D may be TRBD1 (5 bases). V lost 3 bases to trimming and J lost 3 bases, with 8 bases between them. In germline, CDR1 is KGHSH, CDR2 LQKENI. This CDR3 has 13 residues. The CDR3 loop is CASSPGLDTEAFF. The CDR3 nucleotides are TGTGCCAGCTCACCGGGACTTGACACTGAAGCTTTCTTT.

The chain couples TRBV6-2 or TRBV6-3 to TRBJ2-1; D might be TRBD1 (6 bases). CDR3 length equals 16 residues. V was cut by 5 bases and J by 0 bases, with 14 bases left in between. Germline V lookup: CDR1 MNHEY, CDR2 SVGEGT. DNA of the CDR3: TGTGCCAGCAGTACCCACAGGGTTTCCTCCTACAATGAGCAGTTCTTC. As protein: CASSTHRVSSYNEQFF.